The rows below give T cell receptor beta chains drawn from one sample of a study of technical replicates of blood from several donors. The data were produced by immunoSEQ multiplex PCR, yet TCRdb's version contains in-frame clones alone and is incomplete. This sample yields about 89,000 clones, of which over 85% are seen a single time; roughly 0.26% belongs to the top ten. Material for sequencing was T cells isolated from PBMCs. The receptors were gathered from a human donor in good health. CDR3s include the opening cysteine and the closing phenylalanine or tryptophan. Each record gives: V gene, D gene, J gene, clone size, CDR3 protein, CDR3 DNA. D genes are given only for firm matches. Not every row has a clone size; where given, it reads once, few, many or a size class.

TRBV5-1	.	TRBJ2-7	once	CASSLSPLTYEQYF	TGCGCCAGCAGCTTGTCTCCGCTAACCTACGAGCAGTACTTC
TRBV6-5	TRBD1	TRBJ1-4	once	CASSNLGTGGEKLFF	TGTGCCAGCAGCAACCTCGGGACAGGGGGCGAAAAACTGTTTTTT
TRBV6-1	.	TRBJ2-7	.	CASSELTTYEQYF	TGTGCCAGCAGTGAATTAACAACCTACGAGCAGTACTTC
TRBV4-2	TRBD1	TRBJ2-3	.	CASSHRNDRGTDTQYF	TGTGCCAGCAGCCATCGAAATGACAGGGGTACAGATACGCAGTATTTT
TRBV6-5	.	TRBJ1-5	.	CASSPTVRGQPQHF	TGTGCCAGCAGTCCCACAGTAAGGGGTCAGCCCCAGCATTTT
TRBV13	.	TRBJ2-2	.	CASSPGQGFPGELFF	TGTGCCAGCAGCCCCGGGCAGGGTTTTCCCGGGGAGCTGTTTTTT
TRBV21-1	.	TRBJ2-5	once	CASSKARQSLETQYF	TGTGCCAGCAGCAAAGCCAGACAGTCCCTAGAGACCCAGTACTTC
TRBV7-9	TRBD1	TRBJ1-5	once	CASSSATGTYSNQPQHF	TGTGCCAGCAGCTCCGCGACAGGGACTTATAGCAATCAGCCCCAGCATTTT
TRBV5-4	.	TRBJ2-7	.	CASSLVGQGYEQYF	TGTGCCAGCAGCTTGGTAGGCCAGGGGTACGAGCAGTACTTC
TRBV19	TRBD1	TRBJ2-1	.	CASSIAGQGVFHEQFF	TGTGCCAGTAGTATTGCTGGACAGGGAGTTTTCCATGAGCAGTTCTTC
TRBV28	.	TRBJ2-2	.	CASGDTNTGELFF	TGTGCCAGCGGGGACACGAACACCGGGGAGCTGTTTTTT
TRBV5-1	.	TRBJ1-6	.	CASSLASEGSPLHF	TGCGCCAGCAGCTTGGCTTCCGAGGGTTCACCCCTCCACTTT
TRBV6-5	.	TRBJ1-4	.	CASSSEGRWNEELFF	TGTGCCAGCAGTTCAGAGGGCCGGTGGAATGAGGAACTGTTTTTT
TRBV10-1	.	TRBJ1-1	.	CASSESLRAEAFF	TGCGCCAGCAGTGAGTCGCTTCGGGCTGAAGCTTTCTTT
TRBV11-2	TRBD1	TRBJ2-5	.	CASSSGQGSETQYF	TGTGCCAGCAGCTCGGGACAGGGGTCAGAGACCCAGTACTTC
TRBV14	.	TRBJ1-1	once	CASSQEPSGRGRDTEAFF	TGTGCCAGCAGCCAAGAACCCTCAGGGAGGGGGAGGGACACTGAAGCTTTCTTT
TRBV14	TRBD2	TRBJ2-6	.	CASSPWEGRGANVLTF	TGTGCCAGCAGCCCTTGGGAGGGGAGAGGGGCCAACGTCCTGACTTTC
TRBV6-1	TRBD2	TRBJ2-7	.	CASSEVSGGTYEQYF	TGTGCCAGCAGTGAAGTGTCGGGGGGAACCTACGAGCAGTACTTC
TRBV10-1	.	TRBJ2-2	.	CASTTDRNTGELFF	TGCGCCAGCACGACGGACAGGAACACCGGGGAGCTGTTTTTT
TRBV19	TRBD1	TRBJ1-2	.	CASLISGTGTSYGYTF	TGTGCCAGTCTCATCTCCGGGACAGGGACTTCCTATGGCTACACCTTC
TRBV19	.	TRBJ2-3	.	CASSMDSILNTQYF	TGTGCCAGTAGCATGGACAGTATCTTGAATACGCAGTATTTT
TRBV28	.	TRBJ1-1	once	CASSPRTLNTEAFF	TGTGCCAGCAGCCCACGGACTCTGAACACTGAAGCTTTCTTT
TRBV27	.	TRBJ2-6	.	CASRRYRAPGANVLTF	TGTGCCAGCAGGAGGTACAGGGCCCCTGGGGCCAACGTCCTGACTTTC
TRBV10-3	.	TRBJ2-6	.	CAISDGASGANVLTF	TGTGCCATCAGTGACGGAGCCTCTGGGGCCAACGTCCTGACTTTC
TRBV27	TRBD1	TRBJ2-3	.	CASSLLDRGREDTQYF	TGTGCCAGCAGTTTATTGGACAGGGGGCGGGAAGATACGCAGTATTTT
TRBV6-5	.	TRBJ2-5	.	CASRQGSGMTQYF	TGTGCCAGCAGACAGGGATCAGGGATGACCCAGTACTTC
TRBV7-6	.	TRBJ2-6	.	CASSPAGNTGANVLTF	TGTGCCAGCAGCCCAGCAGGGAATACTGGGGCCAACGTCCTGACTTTC
TRBV30	TRBD1	TRBJ1-1	.	CAWSPPGQGGWAASTEAFF	TGTGCCTGGAGTCCCCCGGGACAGGGAGGATGGGCGGCGAGCACTGAAGCTTTCTTT
TRBV4-1	.	TRBJ1-6	.	CASSQDRSRSYNSPLHF	TGCGCCAGCAGCCAAGATCGGTCTCGCTCCTATAATTCACCCCTCCACTTT
TRBV9	TRBD1	TRBJ2-3	.	CASSPSTGTSAITDTQYF	TGTGCCAGCAGCCCCTCGACAGGGACATCCGCAATCACAGATACGCAGTATTTT
TRBV7-6	.	TRBJ1-4	.	CASSFYSPNEKLFF	TGTGCCAGCAGCTTCTACAGCCCTAATGAAAAACTGTTTTTT
TRBV2	TRBD1	TRBJ1-4	once	CASEPGQSNEKLFF	TGTGCCAGCGAACCGGGACAGTCTAATGAAAAACTGTTTTTT
TRBV4-2	TRBD2	TRBJ2-3	.	CASSQEIRIAGYTDTQYF	TGTGCCAGCAGCCAAGAAATCAGAATAGCGGGATATACAGATACGCAGTATTTT
TRBV30	TRBD1	TRBJ1-6	.	CAWSVRDRDSTPLHF	TGTGCCTGGAGTGTACGGGACAGGGATTCCACACCCCTCCACTTT
TRBV6-1	.	TRBJ1-1	.	CASSGDSAEAFF	TGTGCCAGCAGTGGGGACTCCGCTGAAGCTTTCTTT
TRBV5-4	.	TRBJ1-3	.	CASRPDRSSAGNTIYF	TGTGCCAGCAGACCCGACAGGTCTTCTGCTGGAAACACCATATATTTT
TRBV25-1	.	TRBJ2-2	.	CASSGGLRSSGELFF	TGTGCCAGCAGTGGAGGACTAAGGTCCTCCGGGGAGCTGTTTTTT
TRBV7-9	TRBD1	TRBJ2-1	.	CASGGQGGYNEQFF	TGTGCCAGCGGCGGACAGGGGGGCTACAATGAGCAGTTCTTC
TRBV6-1	.	TRBJ1-2	.	CASSEWAGRDADGYTF	TGTGCCAGCAGTGAATGGGCAGGAAGAGATGCCGATGGCTACACCTTC
TRBV5-6	.	TRBJ2-7	.	CASSFGAGTYEQYF	TGTGCCAGCAGCTTTGGGGCCGGAACCTACGAGCAGTACTTC